This record concerns one TCR beta chain sequence. No antigen is known for it. With 60 Vbeta and 13 Jbeta primers, the PCR was carried out. Data came from immunoSEQ multiplex PCR; TCRdb stores just in-frame clones and leaves some out. The sample includes around 140,000 clones, about 61% seen only once; the top ten take 2% to 3%. The entry originates in a study of cytomegalovirus exposure and HLA in healthy donors. Overall study findings and caveats: Indistinguishable V segments such as TRBV6-2 and TRBV6-3 were excluded. Differences between HLA loci emerged in a later analysis of TCR association rates, with DRB1 most and HLA-C fewest. A later analysis reported that several of the most significant clusters appeared to be linked to common viral pathogens, among them Epstein-Barr virus. Later analysis associated a missense DCLRE1C variant with TCR beta V- and J-gene trimming.

The CDR3 extends over 16 amino acids. Germline CDR1 GTSNPN, CDR2 SVGIG (reference sequence). V shed 5 bases and J 0 bases; nucleotides not matched to a gene: 9. The chain combines TRBV30 with TRBJ1-5; 8 bases fit TRBD1. The source of this sequence is a woman aged 35 to 49 in good health and CMV-seronegative. The sample taken for sequencing was PBMCs. The CDR3: CAWGPGQEYSNQPQHF. CDR3 in DNA: TGTGCCTGGGGTCCGGGACAGGAGTATAGCAATCAGCCCCAGCATTTT.